This T cell receptor (beta chain) was recorded in a study of T cells in Graves' hyperthyroidism and ophthalmopathy. The CDR3 totals 18 residues. Germline CDR1 is SGHVS and CDR2 is FQNEAQ. Trimming took 4 bases from V and 4 from J; bases not matched to a gene: 16. Amplified regions were TCR beta CDR3 sequences from RNA transcripts. Initially, a first-round RT-PCR of the TCR CDR3 employed the HTBI primer set. One entry per CDR3 protein results from TCRdb running MiXCR on the multiplex PCR reads. This table holds about 620,000 distinct CDR3 sequences, 15% to 20% found once. The receptor was isolated from a woman in her thirties with Graves' hyperthyroidism. The J gene is TRBJ2-5, the V gene TRBV7-8; 9 nucleotides align to TRBD2. Sequencing was performed on blood. The CDR3 coding sequence is TGTGCCAGCAGCTCACTAGCGGGTGCACGATTTGGGGGAGAGACCCAGTACTTC. Translated, it gives CASSSLAGARFGGETQYF.